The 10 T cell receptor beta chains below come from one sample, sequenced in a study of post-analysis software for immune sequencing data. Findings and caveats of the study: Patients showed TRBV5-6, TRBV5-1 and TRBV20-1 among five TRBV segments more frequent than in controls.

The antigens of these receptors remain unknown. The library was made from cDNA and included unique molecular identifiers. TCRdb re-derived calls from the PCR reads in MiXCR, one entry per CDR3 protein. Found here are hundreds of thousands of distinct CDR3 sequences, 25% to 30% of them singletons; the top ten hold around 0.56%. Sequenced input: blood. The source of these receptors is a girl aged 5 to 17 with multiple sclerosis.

This CDR3 is CSAGRDSGRDGYTF. DNA of the CDR3: TGCAGCGCGGGACGGGACTCAGGTCGCGATGGCTACACCTTC. The V call is TRBV29-1, the J call TRBJ1-2, with D possibly being TRBD1 (5 bases). CDR3 length: 14 amino acids. V lost 7 bases and J 6 bases, leaving 21 bases between the germline ends. Germline values: CDR1 SQVTM, CDR2 ANQGSEA.

CDR3 in amino acids: CASSRATEAFF. For the CDR3, the DNA is TGCGCCAGCAGCCGGGCAACTGAAGCTTTCTTT. V usage is TRBV4-1 and J usage is TRBJ1-1; no firm D call. In germline, CDR1 is MGHRA, CDR2 YSYEKL. The CDR3 covers 11 residues. V gave up 4 bases and J gave up 5 bases, with 5 bases separating them.

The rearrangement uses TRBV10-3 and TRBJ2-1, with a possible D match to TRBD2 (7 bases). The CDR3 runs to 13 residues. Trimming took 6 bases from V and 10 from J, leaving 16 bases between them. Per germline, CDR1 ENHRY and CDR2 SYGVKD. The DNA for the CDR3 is TGTGCCATCAGCCCGGGGGGCCCCGGGGAGCAGTTCTTC. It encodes CAISPGGPGEQFF.

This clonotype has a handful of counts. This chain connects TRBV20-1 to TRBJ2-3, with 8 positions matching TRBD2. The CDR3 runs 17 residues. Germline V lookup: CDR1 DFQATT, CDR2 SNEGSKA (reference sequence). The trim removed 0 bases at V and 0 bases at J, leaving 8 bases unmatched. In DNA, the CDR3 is TGCAGTGCTAGAGACCCGACGGGGGGGCCTAGCACAGATACGCAGTATTTT. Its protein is CSARDPTGGPSTDTQYF.

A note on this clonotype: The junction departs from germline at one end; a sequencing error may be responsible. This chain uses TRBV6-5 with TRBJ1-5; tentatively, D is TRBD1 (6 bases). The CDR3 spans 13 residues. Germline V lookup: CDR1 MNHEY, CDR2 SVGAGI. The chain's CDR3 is CACSYRDNQPQHF. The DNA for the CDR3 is TGTGCCTGCAGCTACAGGGACAATCAGCCCCAGCATTTT.

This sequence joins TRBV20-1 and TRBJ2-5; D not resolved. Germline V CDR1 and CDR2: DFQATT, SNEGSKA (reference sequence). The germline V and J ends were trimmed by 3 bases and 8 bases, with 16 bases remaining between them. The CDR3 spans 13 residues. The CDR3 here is CSASLGERRTQYF. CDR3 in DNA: TGCAGTGCTAGCCTAGGCGAAAGACGAACCCAGTACTTC.

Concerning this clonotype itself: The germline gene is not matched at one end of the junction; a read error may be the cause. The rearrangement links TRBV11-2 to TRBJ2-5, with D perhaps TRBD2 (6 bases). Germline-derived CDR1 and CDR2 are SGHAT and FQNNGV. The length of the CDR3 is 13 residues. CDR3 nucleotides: TGTGCCGGCAGCCCTCAACGGGGGGAGACCCAGTACTTC. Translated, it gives CAGSPQRGETQYF.

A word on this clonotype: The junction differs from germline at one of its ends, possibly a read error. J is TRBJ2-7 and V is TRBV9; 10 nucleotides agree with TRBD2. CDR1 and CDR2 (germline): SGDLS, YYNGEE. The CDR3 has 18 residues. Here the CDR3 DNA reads TGTGCCGGCAGCGTAGCCCCTAGCGGGAGAGGGGCTTCGCACGAGCAGTACTTC. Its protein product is CAGSVAPSGRGASHEQYF.

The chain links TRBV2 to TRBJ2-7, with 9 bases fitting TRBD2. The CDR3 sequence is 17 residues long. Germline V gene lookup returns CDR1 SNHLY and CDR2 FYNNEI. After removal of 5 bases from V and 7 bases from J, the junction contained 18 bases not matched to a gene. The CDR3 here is CASSTSSTSGLRNEQYF. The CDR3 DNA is TGTGCCAGCAGTACTTCCTCGACTAGCGGACTACGGAATGAGCAGTACTTC.

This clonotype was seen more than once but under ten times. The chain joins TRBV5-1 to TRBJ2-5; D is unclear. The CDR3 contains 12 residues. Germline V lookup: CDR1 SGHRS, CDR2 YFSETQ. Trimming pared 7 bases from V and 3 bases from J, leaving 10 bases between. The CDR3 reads CASSMAEETQYF. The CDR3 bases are TGCGCCAGCTCAATGGCAGAAGAGACCCAGTACTTC.